In its sample, the clone carrying this T cell receptor (beta chain) was seen a few times. MiXCR, applied by TCRdb to the RT-PCR reads, yields one record per CDR3 protein. Of under 750,000 distinct CDR3 sequences in the sample, about 12% were seen once. This sample was taken from a study of response to subunit inactivated influenza vaccine. Looked up from germline, CDR1 is SGHRS and CDR2 is YFSETQ. The CDR3 totals 15 residues. Trimming stripped 1 base from V and 5 bases from J, with 15 bases between. The specimen comprised PBMCs from blood, sampled on the day of vaccination. The chain recombines TRBV5-1 with TRBJ1-1; D ambiguous. This receptor was taken from a man in his fifties who received an inactivated influenza vaccine. The CDR3 DNA follows: TGCGCCAGCAGCTTGATGGCGGTTGGTGGAACTGAAGCTTTCTTT. It is translated as CASSLMAVGGTEAFF. The variable domain in full, with the rest retrieved from reference TRBV5-1 and TRBJ1-1, is KAGVTQTPRYLIKTRGQQVTLSCSPISGHRSVSWYQQTPGQGLQFLFEYFSETQRNKGNFPGRFSGRQFSNSRSEMNVSTLELGDSALYLCASSLMAVGGTEAFFGQGTRLTVV.